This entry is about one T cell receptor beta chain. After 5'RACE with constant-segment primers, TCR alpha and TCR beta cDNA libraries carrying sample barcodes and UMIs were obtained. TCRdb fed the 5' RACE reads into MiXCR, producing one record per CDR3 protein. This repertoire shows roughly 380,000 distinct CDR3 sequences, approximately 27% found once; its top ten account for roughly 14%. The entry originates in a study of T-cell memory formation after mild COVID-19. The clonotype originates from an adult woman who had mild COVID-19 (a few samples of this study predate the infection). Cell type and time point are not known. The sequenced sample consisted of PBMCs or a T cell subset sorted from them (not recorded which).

CDR3 sequence: CATSDSGSAYEQYF. The DNA for the CDR3 is TGTGCCACCAGTGATTCGGGGTCCGCCTACGAGCAGTACTTC. The chain combines TRBV24-1 with TRBJ2-7, with D possibly TRBD2 on 5 matching bases. CDR3 size: 14 residues. The germline CDR1 and CDR2 sequences are KGHDR and SFDVKD. Trimming removed 2 bases at V and 2 bases at J, with 9 bases between.